This is a list of T cell receptor beta chains from one sample in a study of blood T cells in healthy people across ages. TCRdb analysed the 5' RACE reads with MiXCR anew, one entry per CDR3 protein. Altogether approximately 1.5 million distinct CDR3 sequences are present, 42% being singletons, with the ten largest covering about 4%. The sample was blood. The source is a woman under 30 in good health. The CDR3 runs from the conserved cysteine through the conserved F or W. The order of the fields is V gene, J gene, clone size, D gene, CDR3 DNA, CDR3 protein. D genes are given only for firm matches. For some rows the clone size is stated as once, few or many, or as a class when expanded; others skip it.

v_call: TRBV6-1; j_call: TRBJ2-7; clone_size: NA; d_call: NA; cdr3_nt: TGTGCCAGCAGTGCCGGGGGTTTCTCCTACGAGCAGTACTTC; cdr3_aa: CASSAGGFSYEQYF
v_call: TRBV7-9; j_call: TRBJ2-4; clone_size: NA; d_call: TRBD1; cdr3_nt: TGTGCCAGCAGCTCTCCGGACAGGGTAAACATTCAGTACTTC; cdr3_aa: CASSSPDRVNIQYF
v_call: TRBV18; j_call: TRBJ2-1; clone_size: NA; d_call: TRBD2; cdr3_nt: TGTGCCAGCTCAACTCAGACAGCGGGAGTTACCTACAATGAGCAGTTCTTC; cdr3_aa: CASSTQTAGVTYNEQFF
v_call: TRBV24-1; j_call: TRBJ1-1; clone_size: NA; d_call: NA; cdr3_nt: TGTGCCACCAGTGCCAGTATAAACACTGAAGCTTTCTTT; cdr3_aa: CATSASINTEAFF
v_call: TRBV24-1; j_call: TRBJ2-5; clone_size: NA; d_call: TRBD2; cdr3_nt: TGTGCCACCAGTGACAGAACGGGGGGAGGAGAGACCCAGTACTTC; cdr3_aa: CATSDRTGGGETQYF
v_call: TRBV5-1; j_call: TRBJ2-3; clone_size: NA; d_call: NA; cdr3_nt: TGCGCCAGCAGCTTCGTACGGGAATCAGATACGCAGTATTTT; cdr3_aa: CASSFVRESDTQYF
v_call: TRBV7-7; j_call: TRBJ1-5; clone_size: few; d_call: NA; cdr3_nt: TGTGCTAGCAGCTTAAATCCCAGACAGCAGATCCTCTATAGCAATCAGCCCCAGCATTTT; cdr3_aa: CASSLNPRQQILYSNQPQHF
v_call: TRBV7-2; j_call: TRBJ2-3; clone_size: NA; d_call: NA; cdr3_nt: TGTGCCAGCAGCTTTGGGACACCCCTAAGCACAGATACGCAGTATTTT; cdr3_aa: CASSFGTPLSTDTQYF
v_call: TRBV7-9; j_call: TRBJ1-5; clone_size: many; d_call: NA; cdr3_nt: TGTGCCAGCAGCTTAGAACAGGGTCAGCCCCAGCATTTT; cdr3_aa: CASSLEQGQPQHF
v_call: TRBV10-3; j_call: TRBJ2-3; clone_size: NA; d_call: NA; cdr3_nt: TGTGCCATCAGTGTGAAGTTATCTAGCACAGATACGCAGTATTTT; cdr3_aa: CAISVKLSSTDTQYF
v_call: TRBV9; j_call: TRBJ2-5; clone_size: few; d_call: NA; cdr3_nt: TGTGCCAGCAACGTCATTGGGGCAGAAGAGACCCAGTACTTC; cdr3_aa: CASNVIGAEETQYF
v_call: TRBV25-1; j_call: TRBJ1-4; clone_size: NA; d_call: TRBD1; cdr3_nt: TGTGCCAGCACCTCACAGGGGAGGGGGGAAAAACTGTTTTTT; cdr3_aa: CASTSQGRGEKLFF
v_call: TRBV6-6; j_call: TRBJ1-5; clone_size: few; d_call: TRBD1; cdr3_nt: TGTGCCAGTCGGGGACAGGGCACCAATCAGCCCCAGCATTTT; cdr3_aa: CASRGQGTNQPQHF
v_call: TRBV6-5; j_call: TRBJ1-5; clone_size: NA; d_call: NA; cdr3_nt: TGTGCCAGCGGGGGGGGTAGCAATCAGCCCCAGCATTTT; cdr3_aa: CASGGGSNQPQHF
v_call: TRBV15; j_call: TRBJ2-6; clone_size: few; d_call: NA; cdr3_nt: TGTGCCACCGCGAAGGGCTCAGGGGCCAACGTCCTGACTTTC; cdr3_aa: CATAKGSGANVLTF
v_call: TRBV18; j_call: TRBJ1-3; clone_size: NA; d_call: NA; cdr3_nt: TGTGCCAGCTCCTGGGACTTTCGCTCTGGAAACACCATATATTTT; cdr3_aa: CASSWDFRSGNTIYF
v_call: TRBV19; j_call: TRBJ2-3; clone_size: few; d_call: TRBD2; cdr3_nt: TGTGCCAGTAGACGAGCGGGGGCCGGCACAGATACGCAGTATTTT; cdr3_aa: CASRRAGAGTDTQYF
v_call: TRBV20-1; j_call: TRBJ2-7; clone_size: NA; d_call: TRBD1; cdr3_nt: TGCAGTGCTCGGCAGGGGGCGGTCGAGCAGTACTTC; cdr3_aa: CSARQGAVEQYF
v_call: TRBV28; j_call: TRBJ2-7; clone_size: few; d_call: NA; cdr3_nt: TGTGCCAGCAGTTTCAGGGGTAGCCGCTCCTACGAGCAGTACTTC; cdr3_aa: CASSFRGSRSYEQYF
v_call: TRBV4-3; j_call: TRBJ2-3; clone_size: NA; d_call: TRBD2; cdr3_nt: TGCGCCAGCAGCCTCCAGACTAGCCCTACAGATACGCGGTATTTT; cdr3_aa: CASSLQTSPTDTRYF
v_call: TRBV29-1; j_call: TRBJ1-2; clone_size: NA; d_call: NA; cdr3_nt: TGCAGCGTTGTGTTTGGGGCCCCAAACTACACCTTC; cdr3_aa: CSVVFGAPNYTF
v_call: TRBV29-1; j_call: TRBJ2-1; clone_size: NA; d_call: TRBD2; cdr3_nt: TGCAGCGTAGGGCGGGAGGCCTTCTTCAATGAGCAGTTCTTC; cdr3_aa: CSVGREAFFNEQFF
v_call: TRBV29-1; j_call: TRBJ1-4; clone_size: NA; d_call: NA; cdr3_nt: TGCAGCGTTGAGCTGGGGGGTTATGAAAAACTGTTTTTT; cdr3_aa: CSVELGGYEKLFF
v_call: TRBV3-1; j_call: TRBJ2-1; clone_size: few; d_call: TRBD2; cdr3_nt: TGTGCCAGCAGCCAAGGGCTAGCGGGGGACACAATTCAGTTCTTC; cdr3_aa: CASSQGLAGDTIQFF
v_call: TRBV2; j_call: TRBJ2-7; clone_size: NA; d_call: TRBD2; cdr3_nt: TGTGCCAGCAGTGACATACTAGCGGGGGGGTACGAGCAGTACTTC; cdr3_aa: CASSDILAGGYEQYF
v_call: TRBV2; j_call: TRBJ2-2; clone_size: few; d_call: TRBD2; cdr3_nt: TGTGCCAGCAGCCCCAGACTAGCCGACGGGGAGCTGTTTTTT; cdr3_aa: CASSPRLADGELFF
v_call: TRBV7-2; j_call: TRBJ1-6; clone_size: NA; d_call: NA; cdr3_nt: TGTGCCAGCAGCGCGACAGGCTTCAATTCACCCCTCCACTTT; cdr3_aa: CASSATGFNSPLHF
v_call: TRBV25-1; j_call: TRBJ2-1; clone_size: few; d_call: NA; cdr3_nt: TGTGCCAGCAGTGAACCCTGGCACAATGAGCAGTTCTTC; cdr3_aa: CASSEPWHNEQFF
v_call: TRBV30; j_call: TRBJ2-3; clone_size: NA; d_call: NA; cdr3_nt: TGTGCCGGCCATCGACAGTCCTCTAGCACAGATACGCAGTATTTT; cdr3_aa: CAGHRQSSSTDTQYF
v_call: TRBV5-5; j_call: TRBJ2-7; clone_size: NA; d_call: NA; cdr3_nt: TGTGCCAGCAGCTTGGAACTAGCACCTGGCGAGCAGTACTTC; cdr3_aa: CASSLELAPGEQYF
v_call: TRBV19; j_call: TRBJ1-1; clone_size: NA; d_call: NA; cdr3_nt: TGTGCCAGTAGTATGGTAGGGAACACTGAAGCTTTCTTT; cdr3_aa: CASSMVGNTEAFF
v_call: TRBV7-2; j_call: TRBJ1-2; clone_size: NA; d_call: TRBD1; cdr3_nt: TGTGCCAGCAGCTTAGCGGGGACAGCGTACTATGGCTACACCTTC; cdr3_aa: CASSLAGTAYYGYTF